The 32 T cell receptor beta chains below come from one sample, sequenced in a study of blood T cell repertoires in COVID-19. The table came from immunoSEQ multiplex PCR; TCRdb's copy has only in-frame clones and leaves some out. The sample yields around 95,000 clones, more than 75% seen once. The specimen sequenced was peripheral blood. The origin of the receptors is a human donor in a cohort sampled during active COVID-19.

The CDR3 bases are TGTGCCAGCAGCGTACAGGGGGATAATTCACCCCTCCACTTT. It translates to CASSVQGDNSPLHF. This chain connects TRBV9 to TRBJ1-6, with TRBD1 identical over 7 bases. From germline, CDR1 is SGDLS and CDR2 YYNGEE. Trimming removed 1 base from V and 5 bases from J; junction bases left unmatched: 0. The CDR3 totals 14 residues.

Only a few counts were recorded for this clone. The chain links TRBV6-2 or TRBV6-3 to TRBJ2-3, with TRBD2 matching 8 bases. V dropped 1 base and J dropped 2; count of bases not matched to a gene: 2. CDR1 MNHEY and CDR2 SVGEGT come from the germline V gene. The CDR3 consists of 15 residues. The DNA of the CDR3 is TGTGCCAGCAGTTACTGGCGGGGGGACACAGATACGCAGTATTTT. Its protein is CASSYWRGDTDTQYF.

The genes are TRBV5-1 and TRBJ1-6, with D unclear. Germline V lookup: CDR1 SGHRS, CDR2 YFSETQ. The CDR3 is 15 amino acids. V shed 0 bases and J shed 8 bases, with 12 bases lying between them. In DNA form, the CDR3 reads TGCGCCAGCAGCTTGGGCCTCCCCACGGATTCACCCCTCCACTTT. This sequence encodes CASSLGLPTDSPLHF.

This clone came up once. V and J are TRBV27 and TRBJ1-1, with D unresolved. The V end was cut by 5 bases, the J end by 3 bases, with 10 bases between. The germline CDR1 and CDR2 sequences are MNHEY and SMNVEV (reference sequence). There are 13 residues in the CDR3. CDR3 bases: TGTGCCAGCAGTCCCCGGGTGCACACTGAAGCTTTCTTT. Its protein is CASSPRVHTEAFF.

This clone was counted a single time. The rearrangement joins TRBV12-3 or TRBV12-4 to TRBJ1-5; 9 positions agree with TRBD1. J gave up 15 bases and V 5 bases, and 11 bases lay outside the gene matches. This CDR3 is built from 13 residues. CDR3 coding DNA: TGTGCCAGCAGTCCGGGACAGGGAGTTGATGGGCATTTT. It is translated as CASSPGQGVDGHF.

The gene calls are TRBV29-1 and TRBJ2-7; TRBD1 might be the D (6 bases). CDR1 is SQVTM and CDR2 is ANQGSEA in the germline V gene. This CDR3 has 13 amino acids. Deletions cut 5 bases from V and 2 bases from J, with 13 bases between. Written as DNA, the CDR3 is TGCAGCGTTTGGGACAATCGGGCCTACGAGCAGTACTTC. Translation: CSVWDNRAYEQYF.

This rearrangement joins TRBV7-9 to TRBJ2-4; TRBD1 agrees at 10 bases. In germline, CDR1 is SEHNR, CDR2 FQNEAQ (reference sequence). CDR3 length: 18 amino acids. Trimming took 4 bases from V and 1 from J; bases not matched to a gene: 10. CDR3 DNA sequence: TGTGCCAGCAGCTGGGAGACAGGGGGCGTTGGTGCCAAAAACATTCAGTACTTC. Translating it yields CASSWETGGVGAKNIQYF.

The rearrangement links TRBV6-2 or TRBV6-3 to TRBJ2-1; 8 bases fit TRBD1. CDR1 is MNHEY, CDR2 SVGEGT, per germline. The CDR3 has 15 amino acids. The ends lost 4 bases at V and 7 bases at J; junction bases unmatched: 9. Written as DNA, the CDR3 is TGTGCCAGCAGTTCGCTGGACAGGGTGACGAATGAGCAGTTCTTC. Its protein is CASSSLDRVTNEQFF.

The rearrangement joins TRBV6-1 to TRBJ1-5, with D possibly TRBD1 on 6 matching bases. CDR3 length: 15 amino acids. CDR1 is MNHNS, CDR2 SASEGT, per germline. V was pared by 2 bases and J by 2 bases, with 10 bases between. The DNA of the CDR3 is TGTGCCAGCAGTGAAAGGCCAGGGGGCAATCAGCCCCAGCATTTT. Protein: CASSERPGGNQPQHF.

The chain recombines TRBV6-2 or TRBV6-3 with TRBJ1-2; possibly TRBD1 for D (6 bases). V lost 1 base and J lost 0, with 15 bases in between. CDR1 and CDR2 from the germline V gene are MNHEY and SVGEGT. The CDR3 has 17 residues. The CDR3 DNA is TGTGCCAGCAGTTACTTTGGACAGTATCAAACTAACTATGGCTACACCTTC. This gives the protein CASSYFGQYQTNYGYTF.

J is TRBJ1-2 and V is TRBV29-1, with 8 bases matching TRBD1. The V segment lost 0 bases and the J segment 6 bases; nucleotides outside the gene matches: 3. The germline V gene has CDR1 SQVTM and CDR2 ANQGSEA. The CDR3 covers 13 residues. CDR3 residues: CSVEDWTGNGYTF. CDR3 coding DNA: TGCAGCGTTGAAGATTGGACAGGGAATGGCTACACCTTC.

Here the CDR3 reads CSARDQAEAFF. CDR3 nucleotides: TGCAGTGCTAGAGACCAGGCCGAAGCTTTCTTT. The V and J genes are TRBV20-1 and TRBJ1-1; D is ambiguous. CDR3 length equals 11 residues. V was shortened by 0 bases and J by 8 bases, with 7 bases between the two germline ends. CDR1 and CDR2 from the germline V gene are DFQATT and SNEGSKA (reference sequence).

The chain combines TRBV4-3 with TRBJ2-3, with 9 bases aligning to TRBD2. This CDR3 has 17 amino acids. In germline, CDR1 is LGHNA, CDR2 YSLEER. V gave up 0 bases and J gave up 2 bases; unmatched junction bases: 6. The DNA for the CDR3 is TGCGCCAGCAGCCAAGATGGCGGGGGGGTCTTCACAGATACGCAGTATTTT. Translating it yields CASSQDGGGVFTDTQYF.

The chain links TRBV19 to TRBJ1-3; D not certain. Trimming cost V 4 bases and J 3 bases, with 13 bases left between them. Germline-derived CDR1 and CDR2 are LNHDA and SQIVND (reference sequence). The CDR3 runs 15 residues. The CDR3 DNA reads as TGTGCCAGTAGTACCAGCGGGGTAGGTGGAAACACCATATATTTT. Translation gives CASSTSGVGGNTIYF.

This chain links TRBV5-4 with TRBJ2-5; D might be TRBD1 (6 bases). With 5 bases removed from V and 3 bases from J, the gap between germline ends came to 14 bases. The V gene's germline CDR1 is SGHNT and CDR2 YYREEE (reference sequence). This CDR3 has 14 residues. In DNA form, the CDR3 reads TGTGCCAGCAGTCGGCAACCAGGGGAAGAGACCCAGTACTTC. Its protein product is CASSRQPGEETQYF. The whole variable domain, filled in from reference TRBV5-4 and TRBJ2-5, reads ETGVTQSPTHLIKTRGQQVTLRCSSQSGHNTVSWYQQALGQGPQFIFQYYREEENGRGNFPPRFSGLQFPNYSSELNVNALELDDSALYLCASSRQPGEETQYFGPGTRLLVL.

V usage is TRBV5-1 and J usage is TRBJ2-1, with 7 nucleotides matching TRBD2. CDR1 and CDR2 (germline): SGHRS, YFSETQ. The CDR3 totals 14 residues. V lost 3 bases and J lost 5; bases outside the gene matches: 5. The CDR3 sequence is CASSSGLFNNEQFF. For the CDR3, the DNA is TGCGCCAGCAGCTCGGGACTATTTAACAATGAGCAGTTCTTC.

The chain couples TRBV30 to TRBJ2-7; 7 nucleotides align to TRBD2. The germline V gene has CDR1 GTSNPN and CDR2 SVGIG (reference sequence). V lost 3 bases and J lost 6; bases outside the gene matches: 5. This CDR3 spans 12 amino acids. The CDR3 region is CAWSEGGFEQYF. DNA for the CDR3: TGTGCCTGGAGCGAGGGAGGGTTCGAGCAGTACTTC.

This chain connects TRBV6-5 to TRBJ1-2; 12 bases are a match to TRBD1. V shed 6 bases, J shed 6 bases, and the junction held 8 bases outside the gene matches. CDR1 and CDR2 (germline): MNHEY, SVGAGI. The CDR3 covers 15 residues. The CDR3 spells CASSAWDRGRDGYTF. The CDR3 nucleotides read TGTGCCAGCAGCGCCTGGGACAGGGGGCGCGATGGCTACACCTTC.

The chain links TRBV9 to TRBJ2-3, with D maybe TRBD2 (5 bases). V was clipped by 5 bases and J by 2 bases, with 9 bases between them. Germline assignment: CDR1 SGDLS and CDR2 YYNGEE. This CDR3 has 13 residues. The CDR3, as DNA: TGTGCCAGCAGACGAGGGCTCACAGATACGCAGTATTTT. As protein: CASRRGLTDTQYF.

The chain employs TRBV19 and TRBJ2-3; 9 bases line up with TRBD2. Germline CDR1 is LNHDA and CDR2 is SQIVND (reference sequence). J was trimmed by 6 bases and V by 5 bases; bases with no gene match: 6. There are 14 residues in the CDR3. The CDR3: CASSGGRAADTQYF. As DNA, the CDR3 is TGTGCCAGTAGTGGCGGGAGGGCCGCGGATACGCAGTATTTT.

This rearrangement joins TRBV6-5 to TRBJ2-7; TRBD1 agrees at 8 bases. The CDR3 runs to 15 residues. V dropped 0 bases and J dropped 2; count of bases not matched to a gene: 3. From germline, CDR1 is MNHEY and CDR2 SVGAGI. The CDR3 DNA sequence: TGTGCCAGCAGTTACTCTGGACAGGGTGCCTACGAGCAGTACTTC. It yields the protein CASSYSGQGAYEQYF.

The chain links TRBV18 to TRBJ2-7, with 7 bases that match TRBD1. Unmatched junction bases numbered 9, after V lost 2 bases and J lost 2 bases. The CDR3 has 16 amino acids. The germline V gene has CDR1 KGHSH and CDR2 LQKENI. The CDR3 here is CASSPSLGTVAYEQYF. DNA for the CDR3: TGTGCCAGCTCACCATCTCTAGGGACAGTAGCCTACGAGCAGTACTTC.

The chain uses TRBV6-2 or TRBV6-3 and TRBJ1-1, with D perhaps TRBD1 (6 bases). V was shortened by 5 bases and J by 4 bases, with 14 bases between the two germline ends. The CDR3 loop spans 14 amino acids. Looked up from germline, CDR1 is MNHEY and CDR2 is SVGEGT. This chain's CDR3 is CASSPTGPRTEAFF. The CDR3 region has the DNA TGTGCCAGCAGTCCAACAGGGCCACGCACTGAAGCTTTCTTT.

The J gene is TRBJ1-2, the V gene TRBV12-3 or TRBV12-4; possibly TRBD1 for D (5 bases). CDR3 size: 13 residues. Between the trimmed V and J ends, which lost 3 bases and 7 bases, there was a span of 12 bases. CDR3 amino acids: CASSFGGRVGYTF. In nucleotides, the CDR3 is TGTGCCAGCAGTTTTGGGGGGAGGGTTGGCTACACCTTC.

The genes are TRBV30 and TRBJ2-3; 10 positions agree with TRBD2. From germline, CDR1 is GTSNPN and CDR2 SVGIG (reference sequence). The CDR3 contains 12 residues. V lost 0 bases to trimming and J lost 14 bases; unmatched junction nucleotides: 5. The CDR3 protein is CAWSVTSGVAYF. In DNA form, the CDR3 reads TGTGCCTGGAGTGTAACTAGCGGGGTAGCGTATTTT.

This sequence joins TRBV19 and TRBJ1-1; D remains ambiguous. V shed 4 bases and J shed 10 bases, with 16 bases lying between them. CDR3 length equals 13 residues. From germline, CDR1 is LNHDA and CDR2 SQIVND (reference sequence). CDR3 protein: CASSTDKLSGAFF. CDR3 DNA sequence: TGTGCCAGTAGTACCGACAAACTAAGCGGAGCTTTCTTT.

The DNA of the CDR3 is TGTGCTAGTGGTTTGTCGCCGGGACAGTTGACCTACGAGCAGTACTTC. Its protein is CASGLSPGQLTYEQYF. The rearrangement uses TRBV12-5 and TRBJ2-7, with 7 bases fitting TRBD1. CDR3 size: 16 residues. In germline, CDR1 is LGHNT, CDR2 FRNRAP. With 2 bases clipped from V and 2 bases from J, the junction kept 9 bases outside the gene matches. The full variable domain, its missing parts supplied by reference TRBV12-5 and TRBJ2-7, is DARVTQTPRHKVTEMGQEVTMRCQPILGHNTVFWYRQTMMQGLELLAYFRNRAPLDDSGMPKDRFSAEMPDATLATLKIQPSEPRDSAVYFCASGLSPGQLTYEQYFGPGTRLTVT.

The chain uses TRBV7-2 and TRBJ1-6, with 8 bases identical to TRBD1. The CDR3 contains 14 residues. The trim removed 5 bases at V and 9 bases at J, leaving 6 bases unmatched. Per the germline V gene, CDR1 is SGHTA and CDR2 is FQGNSA. CDR3 in DNA: TGTGCCAGCAGCACAGGGGGTAGAGTTTCACCCCTCCACTTT. Its translation is CASSTGGRVSPLHF. Based on the CDR3 plus reference TRBV7-2 and TRBJ1-6, the full variable domain is GAGVSQSPSNKVTEKGKDVELRCDPISGHTALYWYRQSLGQGLEFLIYFQGNSAPDKSGLPSDRFSAERTGGSVSTLTIQRTQQEDSAVYLCASSTGGRVSPLHFGNGTRLTVT.

This chain links TRBV5-6 with TRBJ2-7, with D hard to call. V was clipped by 4 bases and J by 1 base, with 3 bases between them. The CDR3 contains 11 residues. The germline CDR1 and CDR2 sequences are SGHDT and YYEEEE. The CDR3 region has the DNA TGTGCCAGCAGCCGGTCCTACGAGCAGTACTTC. Its protein product is CASSRSYEQYF.

The chain uses TRBV11-2 and TRBJ2-5, with a weak D call TRBD2 (5 bases). V was shortened by 2 bases and J by 4 bases, with 14 bases between the two germline ends. Germline assignment: CDR1 SGHAT and CDR2 FQNNGV. The CDR3 has 15 residues. The chain's CDR3 is CASSLFYRAGETQYF. Written as DNA, the CDR3 is TGTGCCAGCAGCTTATTTTATAGGGCGGGAGAGACCCAGTACTTC.

The genes are TRBV7-8 and TRBJ1-2; the D is unclear. The CDR3 runs to 13 residues. Trimming stripped 5 bases from V and 7 bases from J, with 14 bases between. The V gene's germline CDR1 is SGHVS and CDR2 FQNEAQ. The CDR3 protein is CASSVQEDLGYTF. CDR3 nucleotides: TGTGCCAGCAGCGTACAAGAAGATCTTGGCTACACCTTC.

This clone turned up a few times. V gene TRBV12-3 or TRBV12-4 combines with J gene TRBJ1-5; D call uncertain. V lost 3 bases and J 7 bases, leaving 10 bases between the germline ends. The length of the CDR3 is 13 residues. The CDR3 region is CASSLERTQPQHF. Here the CDR3 DNA reads TGTGCCAGCAGTTTGGAGCGAACACAGCCCCAGCATTTT.